This T cell receptor (beta chain) appears in the sequencing data of a study of identical twins. All donors were healthy, and all were Caucasian. TCRdb redid the calling of the 5' RACE reads with MiXCR, one entry per CDR3 protein. The sample lists hundreds of thousands of distinct CDR3 sequences; around a tenth were seen once. In this sample, this clonotype turned up a few times. Sequenced: memory (CD45RO+) T cells sorted from blood. The TCR originated in a woman aged 18-29 years in good health.

The CDR3 region is CASSEGGLRYF. In DNA, the CDR3 is TGTGCCAGCAGTGAGGGGGGGCTTAGGTACTTC. The chain recombines TRBV2 with TRBJ2-7; TRBD2 is a possible D gene (7 bases). This CDR3 spans 11 amino acids. Germline CDR1 and CDR2: SNHLY and FYNNEI. The germline V and J ends were trimmed by 3 bases and 12 bases, with 12 bases remaining between them.